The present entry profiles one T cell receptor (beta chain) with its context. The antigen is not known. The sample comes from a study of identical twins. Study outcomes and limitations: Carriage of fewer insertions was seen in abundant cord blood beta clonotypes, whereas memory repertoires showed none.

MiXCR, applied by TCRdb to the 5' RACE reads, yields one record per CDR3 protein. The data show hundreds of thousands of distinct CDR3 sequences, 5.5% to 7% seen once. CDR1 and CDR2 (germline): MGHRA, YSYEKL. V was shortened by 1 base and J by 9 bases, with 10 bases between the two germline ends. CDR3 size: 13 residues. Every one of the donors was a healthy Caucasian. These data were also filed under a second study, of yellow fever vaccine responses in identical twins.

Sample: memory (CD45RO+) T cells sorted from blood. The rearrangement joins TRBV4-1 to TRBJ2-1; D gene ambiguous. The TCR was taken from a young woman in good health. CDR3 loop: CASSQALFGEQFF. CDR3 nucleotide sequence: TGCGCCAGCAGCCAAGCTTTATTTGGTGAGCAGTTCTTC.